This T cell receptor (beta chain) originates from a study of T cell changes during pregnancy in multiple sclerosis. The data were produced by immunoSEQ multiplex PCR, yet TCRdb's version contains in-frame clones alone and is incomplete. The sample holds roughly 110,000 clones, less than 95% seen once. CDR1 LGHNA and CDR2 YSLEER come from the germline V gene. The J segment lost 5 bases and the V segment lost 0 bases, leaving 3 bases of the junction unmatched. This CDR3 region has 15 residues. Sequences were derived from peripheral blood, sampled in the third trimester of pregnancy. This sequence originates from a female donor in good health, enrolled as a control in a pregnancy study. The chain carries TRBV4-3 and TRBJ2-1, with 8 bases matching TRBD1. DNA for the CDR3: TGCGCCAGCAGCCAAGAGGACAGGGCGCACAATGAGCAGTTCTTC. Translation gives CASSQEDRAHNEQFF.